This T cell receptor (beta chain) was recorded in a study of shared clonotypes between healthy human individuals (TCRdb year 2020). General notes on the study: The cohort comprised two women and a few men aged 18 to 49 years. To increase sequencing depth and limit assay-specific biases, TCR repertoire library preparation and sequencing were carried out by different laboratories using diverse techniques. Leukapheresis yielded between about 0.9 and 8.9 billion PBMCs per donor. Blood TCR repertoires of five healthy adults were deeply sequenced to estimate repertoire size and the extent of clonotype sharing between individuals. Per donor, three plates each were used for CD4 naive and CD4 memory, two for CD8 naive, and one for CD8 memory. Here is what the overall study found, with its caveats: The small number of donors limited the genetic and exposure-history diversity represented. Sampling was restricted to blood, and TCR repertoires in tissue are likely to differ from TCR repertoires in blood. Compared with non-shared clonotypes, clonotypes shared by all four sorted-subset donors had higher generation probabilities. Pairwise subsampling led to the expectation that sequencing depth would affect the degree of clonotype sharing among donors. Larger estimated clonotype richness was generally found for naive subsets than for memory subsets. Incomplete sequencing was indicated by rarefaction of sorted-subset datasets, despite the large sequencing depth. When a few donors were compared, the shared fraction of clonotypes was about 5% for naive CD4, around 4% for naive CD8, 2% to 2.5% for memory CD4, and under 0.5% for memory CD8.

The donors were healthy, HIV-negative adults who had no recently reported acute infections or vaccinations. Only Caucasian adults living in Nashville, Tennessee, USA were represented among the donors. CD4+ T cells were enriched through magnetic negative selection, after which naive cells were positively selected on CD45RA and the remaining negative fraction served as the memory subset. After blood collection by leukapheresis, PBMCs were isolated using Ficoll-Histopaque density gradient centrifugation and then cryopreserved in the vapor phase of liquid nitrogen. Purity and quantity of every magnetically sorted T cell population were checked by analytical flow cytometry. Genomic DNA was isolated from each sorted fraction and quantified by UV absorbance on a Nanodrop 2000c. The germline V gene sets CDR1 to MDHEN and CDR2 to SYDVKM. Deletion took 4 bases off V and 7 bases off J, with a span of 5 bases between the germline ends. The CDR3 runs 11 amino acids, cysteine and phenylalanine included. The CDR3 DNA has 33 bases and is translated from base 1.

With regard to this clone: This receptor's antigen is unknown. No per-base quality is available; no much larger clone lies one base away.

TCR CDR3 regions were amplified from genomic DNA by multiplex PCR using the deep immunoSEQ assay. For each cell subset, the extracted genomic DNA was distributed evenly across all wells of several immunoSEQ 96-well plates, and each plate served as one replicate. For sorted subsets, approximately 190 ng of genomic DNA, equivalent to some 30,000 T cell genomes, went into each replicate PCR. Purified libraries were quantified with a Qubit 3.0 fluorometer, sized on a Bioanalyzer 2100, and re-quantified with the KAPA Library Quantification kit. Each immunoSEQ 96-well plate was sequenced on its own single-read 150-cycle Illumina NextSeq 550 flow cell. Regarding the original processing steps: The immunoSEQ output contained only junctional sequences without quality scores, so filtering could not match that applied to full-length reads. To assign V/J genes and CDR3, sequences were annotated using PyIR, a Python wrapper for IgBLAST v1.9, with IMGT germline references. Any read was removed if the V/J assignment was weak (E-value above 1e-6), the CDR3 was missing, or the read contained stop codons, out-of-frame junctions, or ambiguous translated residues. V3J clonotypes were defined as sequences sharing the same inferred V gene, J gene, and CDR3 amino acid sequence. To compute the percentage overlap between repertoires, the number of shared unique clonotypes was divided by the size of the smaller repertoire. RTK rarefaction, the Chao1 estimator, and Recon v2.1 estimates of unobserved clonotypes were used to assess repertoire richness. Generation probabilities for all TCRbeta clonotypes obtained by the gDNA method from a handful of donors were computed using OLGA. TCRdb carries this immuneACCESS record with in-frame sequences only. Its versions omit some clonotypes, under half of them owing to an unresolved V gene in the studies checked, with the rest unexplained. V and J calls and clone size follow that table, whereas D and trimming were derived from the DNA. The sample table holds around 1 million clones, of which less than 85% were seen once. Approximately 1.5% of the sample goes to the ten largest clones.

The TCR originated in a man younger than 35 in good health. The sequencing sample was made of memory CD4+ T cells sorted from blood. Interpreted using the paper, the cell subset or site label stands for: CD45RA-negative fraction. The rearranged segments are TRBV28 and TRBJ1-5, with no confident D gene call. At the DNA level, the sequence is TGTGCCAGCAGTTCGGTGCAGCCCCAGCATTTT. Its coded protein is CASSSVQPQHF.